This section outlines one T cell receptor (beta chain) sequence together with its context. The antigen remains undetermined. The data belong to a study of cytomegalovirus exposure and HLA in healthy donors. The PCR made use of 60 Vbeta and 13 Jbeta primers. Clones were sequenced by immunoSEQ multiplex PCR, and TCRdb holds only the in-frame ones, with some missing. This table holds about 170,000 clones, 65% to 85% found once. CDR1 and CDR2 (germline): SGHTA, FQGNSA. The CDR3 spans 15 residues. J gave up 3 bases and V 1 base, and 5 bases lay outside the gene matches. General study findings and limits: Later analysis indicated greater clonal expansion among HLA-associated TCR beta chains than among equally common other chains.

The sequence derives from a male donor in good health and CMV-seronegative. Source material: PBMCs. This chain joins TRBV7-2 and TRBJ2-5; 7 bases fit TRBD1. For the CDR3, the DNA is TGTGCCAGCAGCTTAGGACAGGGAACAAAAGAGACCCAGTACTTC. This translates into CASSLGQGTKETQYF.